The clone carrying this T cell receptor (beta chain) was found many times. Its specificity is not known. To make TCR beta libraries, researchers used iRepertoire HTBI primers and Arm-PCR of CDR3 regions. Via MiXCR, TCRdb re-called the multiplex PCR reads, giving one row per CDR3 protein. The table records about 450,000 distinct CDR3 sequences, about 20% of them present only once. The time point here: persistent/refractory GD, antithyroid drugs over 5 years with positive TRAb. Preparation of the TCR library used RNA extracted from PBMCs. Patient provenance is recorded as an endocrinology department in Xi'an, China. These data belong to a study of regulatory T cells in long-lasting Graves disease. Overall study results and limits: Accuracy might have suffered from few samples. Persistent Graves' patients had lower TCR diversity than newly diagnosed ones. Thyroid tissue was not sampled; only peripheral blood was.

This CDR3 spans 14 amino acids. After removal of 4 bases from V and 2 bases from J, the junction contained 5 bases not matched to a gene. CDR1 and CDR2 from the germline V gene are SGHRS and YFSETQ. The sequencing here drew on peripheral blood mononuclear cells (PBMCs), taken when the disease was refractory, from a patient treated with antithyroid drugs. The sequence was obtained from a female donor with Graves disease. The genes are TRBV5-1 and TRBJ2-5; the match to TRBD1 covers 7 bases. The CDR3 is CASSPTGKQETQYF. The CDR3 nucleotides are TGCGCCAGCAGCCCGACAGGGAAACAAGAGACCCAGTACTTC. Using reference TRBV5-1 and TRBJ2-5 for the parts outside the CDR3, the full variable domain is KAGVTQTPRYLIKTRGQQVTLSCSPISGHRSVSWYQQTPGQGLQFLFEYFSETQRNKGNFPGRFSGRQFSNSRSEMNVSTLELGDSALYLCASSPTGKQETQYFGPGTRLLVL.